The T cell receptor beta chain described here comes from a study of beta chain features in type 1 diabetes. Every bit of the isolated RNA underwent reverse transcription, so sequencing read expressed TCRB transcripts. Here immunoSEQ multiplex PCR was the method, and the copy in TCRdb shows in-frame clones only, minus some. This sample yields some 240,000 clones, of which approximately 16% are seen a single time; about 0.078% belongs to the top ten. Germline V gene lookup returns CDR1 SQVTM and CDR2 ANQGSEA. The CDR3 is 10 residues long. V was shortened by 7 bases and J by 7 bases, with 10 bases between the two germline ends. Study-wide findings and caveats: Type 1 diabetes patients had moderately but significantly shorter TCRB CDR3s in all four CD4+ subsets.

Regarding this clone: The antigen remains unidentified.

Sequences were obtained from naive CD4+ T cells from blood. The receptor comes from a young man with type 1 diabetes. The chain employs TRBV29-1 and TRBJ1-1; D not resolved. The CDR3 spells CSGQVGEAFF. CDR3 coding DNA: TGCAGCGGGCAGGTCGGTGAAGCTTTCTTT.